This TCR beta chain appears in the sequencing data of a study of beta chain features in type 1 diabetes. Study details: Analysis included over 100,000,000 sorted cells drawn from all samples.

Expressed TCRB transcripts were sequenced because the entire RNA isolate underwent reverse transcription. TCRdb's table, derived via immunoSEQ multiplex PCR, lists solely in-frame clones and lacks some. Among 900,000 or so clones, roughly 17% were seen once, and the ten largest hold 0.023%. The collection from each donor was one heparinised blood draw averaging about 110 mL. CD4+ naive, central memory, regulatory and stem cell-like memory cells were sorted via CD45RO/CCR7/CD25/CD127/CD95/CD27. The CDR3 sequence is 13 residues long. V gave up 7 bases and J gave up 4 bases; unmatched junction bases: 5. Germline V lookup: CDR1 ENHRY, CDR2 SYGVKD.

The genes are TRBV10-3 and TRBJ2-5, with 8 bases matching TRBD2. The specimen sequenced was naive CD4+ T cells from blood. The receptor was isolated from a woman in her late teens or twenties in good health. The CDR3 protein is CAINSGTGETQYF. CDR3 DNA: TGTGCCATCAATAGCGGGACTGGAGAGACCCAGTACTTC.